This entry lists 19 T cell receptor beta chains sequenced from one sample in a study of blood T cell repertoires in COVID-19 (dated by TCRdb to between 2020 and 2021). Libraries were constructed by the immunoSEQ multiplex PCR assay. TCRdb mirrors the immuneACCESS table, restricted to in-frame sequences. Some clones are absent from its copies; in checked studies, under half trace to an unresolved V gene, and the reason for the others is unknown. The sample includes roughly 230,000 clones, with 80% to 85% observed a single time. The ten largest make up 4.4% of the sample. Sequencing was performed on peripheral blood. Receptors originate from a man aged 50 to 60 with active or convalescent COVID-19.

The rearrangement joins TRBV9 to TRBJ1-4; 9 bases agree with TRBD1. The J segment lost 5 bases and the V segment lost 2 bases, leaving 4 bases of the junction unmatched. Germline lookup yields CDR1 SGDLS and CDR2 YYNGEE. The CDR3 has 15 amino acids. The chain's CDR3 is CASSVAGTGNEKLFF. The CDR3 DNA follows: TGTGCCAGCAGCGTTGCCGGGACAGGGAATGAAAAACTGTTTTTT.

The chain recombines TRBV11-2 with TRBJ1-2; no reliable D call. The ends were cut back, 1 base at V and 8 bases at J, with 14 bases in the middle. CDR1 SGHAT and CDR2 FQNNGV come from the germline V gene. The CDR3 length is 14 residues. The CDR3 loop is CASSLGPIARGYTF. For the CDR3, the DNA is TGTGCCAGCAGCTTAGGACCGATCGCGAGGGGCTACACCTTC.

In DNA form, the CDR3 reads TGTGCCAGCAGCCTACGGGACAGGGGAGGGAACACTGAAGCTTTCTTT. It specifies CASSLRDRGGNTEAFF. V is TRBV5-5 and J is TRBJ1-1; 10 bases fit TRBD1. V shed 4 bases, J shed 1 base, and the junction held 7 bases outside the gene matches. Germline lookup yields CDR1 SGHKS and CDR2 YYEKEE (reference sequence). This CDR3 comprises 16 residues.

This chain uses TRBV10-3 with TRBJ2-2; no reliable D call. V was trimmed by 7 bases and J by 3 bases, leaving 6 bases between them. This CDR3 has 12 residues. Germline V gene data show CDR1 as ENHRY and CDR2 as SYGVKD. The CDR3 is CAIMSYTGELFF. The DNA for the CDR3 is TGTGCCATCATGTCGTACACCGGGGAGCTGTTTTTT.

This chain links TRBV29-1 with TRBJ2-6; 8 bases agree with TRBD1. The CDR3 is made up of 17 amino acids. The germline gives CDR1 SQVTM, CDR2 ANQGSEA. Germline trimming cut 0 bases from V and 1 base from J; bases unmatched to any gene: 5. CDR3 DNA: TGCAGCGTTGAAGACCCAGGGGGCCTGTCTGGGGCCAACGTCCTGACTTTC. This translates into CSVEDPGGLSGANVLTF.

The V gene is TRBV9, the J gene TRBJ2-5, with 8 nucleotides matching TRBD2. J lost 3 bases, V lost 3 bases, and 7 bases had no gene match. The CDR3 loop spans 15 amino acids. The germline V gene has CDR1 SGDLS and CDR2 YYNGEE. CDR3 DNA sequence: TGTGCCAGCAGCGCATCCGGGACTAGGGAAGAGACCCAGTACTTC. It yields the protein CASSASGTREETQYF. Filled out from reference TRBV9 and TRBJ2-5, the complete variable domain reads DSGVTQTPKHLITATGQRVTLRCSPRSGDLSVYWYQQSLDQGLQFLIQYYNGEERAKGNILERFSAQQFPDLHSELNLSSLELGDSALYFCASSASGTREETQYFGPGTRLLVL.

CDR3 loop: CASSLFQADSNQPQHF. As DNA, the CDR3 is TGTGCCAGCAGCTTATTTCAAGCGGATAGCAATCAGCCCCAGCATTTT. V and J are TRBV7-6 and TRBJ1-5; D gene uncertain. V was clipped by 2 bases and J by 0 bases, with 11 bases between them. CDR3 length: 16 amino acids. Germline CDR1 SGHVS, CDR2 FNYEAQ.

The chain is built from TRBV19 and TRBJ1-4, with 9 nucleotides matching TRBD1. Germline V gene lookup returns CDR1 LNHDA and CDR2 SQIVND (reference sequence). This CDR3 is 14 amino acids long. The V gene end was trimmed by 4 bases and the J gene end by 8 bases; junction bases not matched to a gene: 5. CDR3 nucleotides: TGTGCCAGTAGTAAACAGGGGGCGGCCGAAAAACTGTTTTTT. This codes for CASSKQGAAEKLFF.

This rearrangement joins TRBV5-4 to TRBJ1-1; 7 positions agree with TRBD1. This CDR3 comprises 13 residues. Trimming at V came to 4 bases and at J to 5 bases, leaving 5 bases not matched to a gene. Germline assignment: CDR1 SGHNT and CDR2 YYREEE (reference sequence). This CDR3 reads CASSRQGRTEAFF. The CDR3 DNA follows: TGTGCCAGCAGCAGACAGGGAAGGACTGAAGCTTTCTTT.

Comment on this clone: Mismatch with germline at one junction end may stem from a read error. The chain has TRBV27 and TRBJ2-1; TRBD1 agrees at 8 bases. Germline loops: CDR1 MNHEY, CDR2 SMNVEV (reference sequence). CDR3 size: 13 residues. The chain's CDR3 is CASTFVQGALWIF. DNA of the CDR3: TGTGCCAGCACCTTTGTCCAGGGGGCACTCTGGATCTTC.

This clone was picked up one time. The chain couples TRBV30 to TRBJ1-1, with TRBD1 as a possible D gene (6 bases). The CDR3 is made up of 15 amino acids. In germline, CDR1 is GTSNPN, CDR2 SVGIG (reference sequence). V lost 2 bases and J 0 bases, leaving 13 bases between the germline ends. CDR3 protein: CAWSNTGQMNTEAFF. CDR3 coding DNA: TGTGCCTGGAGTAACACTGGACAGATGAACACTGAAGCTTTCTTT.

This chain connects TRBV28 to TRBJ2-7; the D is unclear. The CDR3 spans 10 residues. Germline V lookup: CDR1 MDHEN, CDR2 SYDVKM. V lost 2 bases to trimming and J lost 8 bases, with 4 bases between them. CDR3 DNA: TGTGCCAGCAGTTTAGGCAAGCAGTACTTC. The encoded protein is CASSLGKQYF.

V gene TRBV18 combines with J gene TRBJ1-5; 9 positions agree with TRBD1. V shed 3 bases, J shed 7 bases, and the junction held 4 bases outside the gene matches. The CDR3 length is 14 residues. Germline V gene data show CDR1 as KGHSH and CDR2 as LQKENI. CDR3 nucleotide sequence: TGTGCCAGCTCACCGGGACAGGGTGGACAGCCCCAGCATTTT. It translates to CASSPGQGGQPQHF.

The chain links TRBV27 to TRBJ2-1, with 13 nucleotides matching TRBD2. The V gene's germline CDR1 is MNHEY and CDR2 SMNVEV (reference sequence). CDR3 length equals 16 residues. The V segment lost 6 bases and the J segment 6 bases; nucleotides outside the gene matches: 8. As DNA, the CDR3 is TGTGCCAGCAGACTACTAGCGGGGGGGCCGGGCAATGAGCAGTTCTTC. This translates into CASRLLAGGPGNEQFF.

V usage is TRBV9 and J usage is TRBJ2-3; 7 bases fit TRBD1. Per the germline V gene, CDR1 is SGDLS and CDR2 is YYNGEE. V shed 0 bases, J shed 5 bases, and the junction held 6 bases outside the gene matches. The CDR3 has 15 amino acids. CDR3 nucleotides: TGTGCCAGCAGCGTAGGCCCAGGGGGAGTAGATACGCAGTATTTT. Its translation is CASSVGPGGVDTQYF.

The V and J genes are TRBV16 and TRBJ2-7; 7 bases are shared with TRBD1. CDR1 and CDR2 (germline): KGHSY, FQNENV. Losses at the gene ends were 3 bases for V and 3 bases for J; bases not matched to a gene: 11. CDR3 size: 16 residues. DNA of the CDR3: TGTGCCAGCAGCCACCCTATGTCCCGGGACAGCTACGAGCAGTACTTC. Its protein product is CASSHPMSRDSYEQYF.

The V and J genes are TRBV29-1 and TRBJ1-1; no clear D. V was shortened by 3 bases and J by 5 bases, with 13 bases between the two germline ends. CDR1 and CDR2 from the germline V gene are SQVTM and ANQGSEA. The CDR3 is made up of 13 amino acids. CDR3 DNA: TGCAGCGTTGAGGCCGTCGAGGGTACTGAAGCTTTCTTT. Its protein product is CSVEAVEGTEAFF.

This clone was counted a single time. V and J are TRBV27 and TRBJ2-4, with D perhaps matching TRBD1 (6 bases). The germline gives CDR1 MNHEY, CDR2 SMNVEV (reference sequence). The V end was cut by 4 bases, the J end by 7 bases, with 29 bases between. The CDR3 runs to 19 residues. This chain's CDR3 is CASSSSLDRSSGNWNIQYF. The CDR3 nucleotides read TGTGCCAGCAGTTCCTCCCTCGACAGGAGTAGTGGGAATTGGAACATTCAGTACTTC.

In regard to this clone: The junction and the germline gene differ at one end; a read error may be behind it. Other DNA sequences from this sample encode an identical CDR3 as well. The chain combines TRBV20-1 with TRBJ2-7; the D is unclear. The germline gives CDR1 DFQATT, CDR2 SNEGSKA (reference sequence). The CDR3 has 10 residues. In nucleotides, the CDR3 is TGTAGTGCTCCATCGGGCGAGCAGTACTTC. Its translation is CSAPSGEQYF.